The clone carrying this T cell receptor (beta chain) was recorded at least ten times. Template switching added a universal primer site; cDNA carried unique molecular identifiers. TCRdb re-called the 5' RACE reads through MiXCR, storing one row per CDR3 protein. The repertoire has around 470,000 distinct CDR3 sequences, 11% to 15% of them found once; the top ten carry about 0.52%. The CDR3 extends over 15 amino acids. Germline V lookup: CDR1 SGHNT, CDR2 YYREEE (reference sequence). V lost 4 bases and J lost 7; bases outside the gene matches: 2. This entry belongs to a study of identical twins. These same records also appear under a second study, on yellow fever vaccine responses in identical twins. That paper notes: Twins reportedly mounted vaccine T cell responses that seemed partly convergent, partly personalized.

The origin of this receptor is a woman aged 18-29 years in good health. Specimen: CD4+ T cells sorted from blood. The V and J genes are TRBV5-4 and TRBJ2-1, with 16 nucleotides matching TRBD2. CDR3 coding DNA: TGTGCCAGCAGCCCGGGACTAGCGGGGGGGAATGAGCAGTTCTTC. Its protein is CASSPGLAGGNEQFF.